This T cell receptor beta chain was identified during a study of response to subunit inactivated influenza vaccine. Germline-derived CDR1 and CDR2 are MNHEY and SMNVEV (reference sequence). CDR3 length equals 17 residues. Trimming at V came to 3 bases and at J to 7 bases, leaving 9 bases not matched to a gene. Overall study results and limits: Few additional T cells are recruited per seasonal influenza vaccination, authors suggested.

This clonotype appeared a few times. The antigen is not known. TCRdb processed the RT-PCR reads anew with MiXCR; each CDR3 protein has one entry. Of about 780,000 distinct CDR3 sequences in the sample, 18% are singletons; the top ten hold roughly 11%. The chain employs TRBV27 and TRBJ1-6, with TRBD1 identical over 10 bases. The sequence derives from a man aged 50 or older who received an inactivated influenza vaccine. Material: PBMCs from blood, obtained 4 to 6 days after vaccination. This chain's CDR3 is CASSFQGLTGGNSPLHF. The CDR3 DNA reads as TGTGCCAGCAGTTTCCAGGGTTTGACAGGGGGCAATTCACCCCTCCACTTT.